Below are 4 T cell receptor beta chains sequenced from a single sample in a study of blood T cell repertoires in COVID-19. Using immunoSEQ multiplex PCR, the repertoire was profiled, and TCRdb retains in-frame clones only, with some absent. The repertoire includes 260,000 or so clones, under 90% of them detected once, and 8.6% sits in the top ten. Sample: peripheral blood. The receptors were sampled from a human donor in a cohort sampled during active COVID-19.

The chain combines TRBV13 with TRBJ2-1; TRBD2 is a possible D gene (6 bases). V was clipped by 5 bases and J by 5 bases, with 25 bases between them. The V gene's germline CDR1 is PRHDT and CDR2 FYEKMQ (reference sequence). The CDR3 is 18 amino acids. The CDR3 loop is CASSPRVGGAIKNNEQFF. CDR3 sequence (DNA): TGTGCCAGCAGCCCCCGGGTTGGCGGGGCGATAAAGAACAATGAGCAGTTCTTC.

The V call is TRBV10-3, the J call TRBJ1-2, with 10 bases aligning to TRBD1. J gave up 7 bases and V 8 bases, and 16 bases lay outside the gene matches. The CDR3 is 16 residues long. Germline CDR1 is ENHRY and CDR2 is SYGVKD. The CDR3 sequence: CAILETGGFFGAGYTF. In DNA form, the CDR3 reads TGTGCCATCTTAGAGACAGGGGGCTTCTTCGGGGCTGGCTACACCTTC.

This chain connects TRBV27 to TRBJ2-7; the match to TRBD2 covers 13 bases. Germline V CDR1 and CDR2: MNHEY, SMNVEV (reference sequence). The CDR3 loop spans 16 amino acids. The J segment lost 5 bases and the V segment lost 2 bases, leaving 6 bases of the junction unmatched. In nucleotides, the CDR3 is TGTGCCAGCAGTTTAACTAGCGGGAGGGTCCTCCACGAGCAGTACTTC. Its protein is CASSLTSGRVLHEQYF.

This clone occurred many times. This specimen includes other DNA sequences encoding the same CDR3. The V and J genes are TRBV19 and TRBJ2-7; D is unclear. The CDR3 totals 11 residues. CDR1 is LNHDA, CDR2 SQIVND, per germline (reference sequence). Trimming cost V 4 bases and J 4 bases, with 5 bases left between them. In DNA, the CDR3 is TGTGCCAGTAGTACCGGGTACGAGCAGTACTTC. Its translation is CASSTGYEQYF.